This TCR beta chain is from a study of blood T cell repertoires in COVID-19. Germline V lookup: CDR1 SGHNT, CDR2 YYREEE (reference sequence). The length of the CDR3 is 17 residues. J lost 0 bases, V lost 4 bases, and 2 bases had no gene match. TCRdb keeps only in-frame clones here, not all; method: immunoSEQ multiplex PCR. Of over 85,000 clones listed, 82% are singletons. The receptor was derived from a woman in her sixties with acute or convalescent COVID-19. The rearrangement links TRBV5-4 to TRBJ2-2; 14 bases match TRBD2. Sequenced: peripheral blood. The CDR3 region has the DNA TGTGCCAGCAGCGGGACTAGCGGGGGCCCGAACACCGGGGAGCTGTTTTTT. It encodes CASSGTSGGPNTGELFF.